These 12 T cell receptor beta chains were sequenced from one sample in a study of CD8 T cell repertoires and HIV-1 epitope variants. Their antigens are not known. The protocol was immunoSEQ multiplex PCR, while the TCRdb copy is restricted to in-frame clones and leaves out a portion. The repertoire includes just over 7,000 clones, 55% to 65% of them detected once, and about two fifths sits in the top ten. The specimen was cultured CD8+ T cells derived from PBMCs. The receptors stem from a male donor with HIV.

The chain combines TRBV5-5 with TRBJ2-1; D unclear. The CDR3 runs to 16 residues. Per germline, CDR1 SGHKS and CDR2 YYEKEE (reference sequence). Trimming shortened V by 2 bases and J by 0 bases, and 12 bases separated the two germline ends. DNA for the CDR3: TGTGCCAGCAGCTTCAGGTTATTGGGCTCCTACAATGAGCAGTTCTTC. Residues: CASSFRLLGSYNEQFF.

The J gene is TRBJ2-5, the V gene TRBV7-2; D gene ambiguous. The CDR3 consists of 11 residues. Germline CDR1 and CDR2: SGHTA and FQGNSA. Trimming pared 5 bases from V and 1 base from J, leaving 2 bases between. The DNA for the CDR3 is TGTGCCAGCAGCGTCCAAGAGACCCAGTACTTC. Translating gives CASSVQETQYF.

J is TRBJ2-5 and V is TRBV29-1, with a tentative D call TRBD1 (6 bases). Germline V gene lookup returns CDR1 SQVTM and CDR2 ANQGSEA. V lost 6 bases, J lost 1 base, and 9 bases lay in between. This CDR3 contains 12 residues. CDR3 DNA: TGCAGCGTGGGGACAATCCAAGAGACCCAGTACTTC. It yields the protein CSVGTIQETQYF.

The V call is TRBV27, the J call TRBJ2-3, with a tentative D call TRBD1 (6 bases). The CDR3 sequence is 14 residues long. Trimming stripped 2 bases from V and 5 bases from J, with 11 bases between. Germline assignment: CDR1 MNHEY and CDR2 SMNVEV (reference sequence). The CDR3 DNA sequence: TGTGCCAGCAGTTTAAAGAGAGGGGGAGATACGCAGTATTTT. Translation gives CASSLKRGGDTQYF.

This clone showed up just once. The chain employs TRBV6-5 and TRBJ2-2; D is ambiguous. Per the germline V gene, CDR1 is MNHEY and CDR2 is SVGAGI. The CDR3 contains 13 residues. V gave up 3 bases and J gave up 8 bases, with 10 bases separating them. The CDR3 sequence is CASSYGREGELFF. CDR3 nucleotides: TGTGCCAGCAGTTATGGTCGAGAGGGGGAGCTGTTTTTT.

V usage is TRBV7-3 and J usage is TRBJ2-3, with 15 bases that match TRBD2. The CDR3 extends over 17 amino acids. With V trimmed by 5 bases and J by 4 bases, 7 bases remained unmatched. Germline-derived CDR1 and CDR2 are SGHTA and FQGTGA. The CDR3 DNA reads TGTGCCAGCAGCCGAGGACTAGCGGGGGGGCCGGCAGATACGCAGTATTTT. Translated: CASSRGLAGGPADTQYF.

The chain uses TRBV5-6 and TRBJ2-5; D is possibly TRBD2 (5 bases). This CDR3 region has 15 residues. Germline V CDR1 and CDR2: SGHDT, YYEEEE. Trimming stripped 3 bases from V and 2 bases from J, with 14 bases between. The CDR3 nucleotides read TGTGCCAGCAGCTCCGCCGGGATAGATCAAGAGACCCAGTACTTC. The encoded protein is CASSSAGIDQETQYF. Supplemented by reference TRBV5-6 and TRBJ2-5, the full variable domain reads DAGVTQSPTHLIKTRGQQVTLRCSPKSGHDTVSWYQQALGQGPQFIFQYYEEEERQRGNFPDRFSGHQFPNYSSELNVNALLLGDSALYLCASSSAGIDQETQYFGPGTRLLVL.

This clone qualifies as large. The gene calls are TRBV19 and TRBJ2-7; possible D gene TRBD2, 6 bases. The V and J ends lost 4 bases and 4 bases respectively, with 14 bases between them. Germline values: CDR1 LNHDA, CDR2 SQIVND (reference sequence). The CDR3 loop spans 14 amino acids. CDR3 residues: CASSTLATEYEQYF. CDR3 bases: TGTGCCAGTAGTACCCTAGCGACAGAATACGAGCAGTACTTC.

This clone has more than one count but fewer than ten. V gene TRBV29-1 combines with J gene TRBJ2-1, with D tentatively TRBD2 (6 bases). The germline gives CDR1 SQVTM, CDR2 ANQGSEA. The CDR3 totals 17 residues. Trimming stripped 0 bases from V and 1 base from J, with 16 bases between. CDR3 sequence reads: CSVEDVFGGASYNEQFF. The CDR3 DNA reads TGCAGCGTTGAAGATGTTTTCGGGGGTGCGTCCTACAATGAGCAGTTCTTC.

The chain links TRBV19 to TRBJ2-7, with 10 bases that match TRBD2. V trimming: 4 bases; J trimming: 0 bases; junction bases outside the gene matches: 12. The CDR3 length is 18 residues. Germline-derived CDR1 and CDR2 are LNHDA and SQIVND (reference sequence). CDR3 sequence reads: CASSTHAGLAESSYEQYF. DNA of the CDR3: TGTGCCAGTAGTACTCACGCTGGACTAGCGGAAAGCTCCTACGAGCAGTACTTC.

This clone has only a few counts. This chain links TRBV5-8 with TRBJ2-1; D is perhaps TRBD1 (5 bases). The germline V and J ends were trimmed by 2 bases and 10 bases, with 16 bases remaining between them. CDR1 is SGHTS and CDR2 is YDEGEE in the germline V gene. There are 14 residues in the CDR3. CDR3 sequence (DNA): TGTGCCAGCAGCTTCGGGCAGGGCCTTGGGGAGCAGTTCTTC. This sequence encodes CASSFGQGLGEQFF.

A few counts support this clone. The CDR3 DNA reads as TGTGCCAGCAGTTACTCGGGCAGGGGAAGGCGAAATGAGCAGTTCTTC. This gives the protein CASSYSGRGRRNEQFF. The chain couples TRBV6-5 to TRBJ2-1, with D tentatively TRBD1 (6 bases). Germline V gene data show CDR1 as MNHEY and CDR2 as SVGAGI. V was cut by 0 bases and J by 7 bases, with 16 bases left in between. This CDR3 region has 16 residues.